This entry lists 16 T cell receptor beta chains sequenced from one sample in a study of shared clonotypes between healthy human individuals. The method was immunoSEQ multiplex PCR; TCRdb's version includes in-frame clones alone and lacks a portion of them. The sample carries hundreds of thousands of clones, around 96% recorded once. Naive CD8 cells lacked CD45RO, underwent positive selection for CCR7 and left out terminally differentiated effector memory CD45RA+ cells. Sequenced: naive CD8+ T cells sorted from blood. Source of these receptors: a woman in her twenties or thirties in good health.

The rearrangement joins TRBV5-1 to TRBJ1-2; TRBD1 aligns across 9 bases. The CDR3 loop spans 13 amino acids. CDR1 is SGHRS, CDR2 YFSETQ, per germline. V gave up 9 bases and J gave up 8 bases; unmatched junction bases: 11. The CDR3 sequence is CATSRDRVEGYTF. The CDR3 DNA reads as TGCGCCACCTCCCGGGACAGGGTAGAGGGCTACACCTTC.

The rearrangement joins TRBV28 to TRBJ1-3, with unresolved D. The V end was cut by 3 bases, the J end by 4 bases, with 10 bases between. CDR3 length equals 14 residues. Germline V gene sequence: CDR1 MDHEN, CDR2 SYDVKM. The CDR3 spells CASSLPGFGNTIYF. In DNA, the CDR3 is TGTGCCAGCAGTTTGCCGGGGTTCGGAAACACCATATATTTT.

Worth noting for this clone: Other nucleotide sequences from this sample produce the same CDR3. This chain's CDR3 is CASSFSLYEQYF. The CDR3 DNA reads as TGTGCCAGCAGCTTTAGTCTCTACGAGCAGTACTTC. The chain carries TRBV7-9 and TRBJ2-7; no firm D call. V lost 3 bases to trimming and J lost 3 bases, with 6 bases between them. Germline-derived CDR1 and CDR2 are SEHNR and FQNEAQ (reference sequence). The CDR3 runs to 12 residues. Variable domain in full (rest from reference TRBV7-9 and TRBJ2-7): DTGVSQNPRHKITKRGQNVTFRCDPISEHNRLYWYRQTLGQGPEFLTYFQNEAQLEKSRLLSDRFSAERPKGSFSTLEIQRTEQGDSAMYLCASSFSLYEQYFGPGTRLTVT.

In regard to this clone: In the same sample, other DNA sequences code for this CDR3. The chain couples TRBV28 to TRBJ2-7; 7 bases are shared with TRBD1. The ends lost 3 bases at V and 0 bases at J; junction bases unmatched: 2. Germline V CDR1 and CDR2: MDHEN, SYDVKM. The CDR3 has 14 amino acids. CDR3 DNA sequence: TGTGCCAGCAGTTTCGGGACAGTCTCCTACGAGCAGTACTTC. It specifies CASSFGTVSYEQYF.

The chain recombines TRBV27 with TRBJ1-5, with D maybe TRBD1 (5 bases). Germline V gene data show CDR1 as MNHEY and CDR2 as SMNVEV (reference sequence). The CDR3 extends over 14 amino acids. Trimming shortened V by 5 bases and J by 5 bases, and 13 bases separated the two germline ends. This CDR3 is CASSKSDSHQPQHF. In DNA, the CDR3 is TGTGCCAGCAGTAAAAGTGACAGTCATCAGCCCCAGCATTTT.

This chain links TRBV11-2 with TRBJ2-1, with 8 bases aligning to TRBD2. Germline V gives CDR1 SGHAT, CDR2 FQNNGV. The trim removed 6 bases at V and 5 bases at J, leaving 12 bases unmatched. CDR3 length equals 16 residues. CDR3 region: CASSPRSGSVHNEQFF. The CDR3 DNA follows: TGTGCCAGCAGTCCCAGGAGCGGGAGCGTCCACAATGAGCAGTTCTTC.

This chain links TRBV5-6 with TRBJ1-1, with 7 bases matching TRBD1. Germline V gene lookup returns CDR1 SGHDT and CDR2 YYEEEE. This CDR3 comprises 13 residues. The junction had 10 bases not matched to a gene; V was cut back by 4 bases and J by 10 bases. The CDR3 sequence: CASSPEGAGGAFF. In DNA form, the CDR3 reads TGTGCCAGCAGCCCGGAGGGGGCGGGGGGAGCTTTCTTT.

The V call is TRBV29-1, the J call TRBJ1-1; D is ambiguous. Germline values: CDR1 SQVTM, CDR2 ANQGSEA. Trimming cost V 3 bases and J 7 bases, with 6 bases left between them. CDR3 length equals 10 residues. CDR3 in amino acids: CSVDRVEAFF. CDR3 sequence (DNA): TGCAGCGTTGATCGGGTTGAAGCTTTCTTT.

The chain uses TRBV9 and TRBJ2-1; possibly TRBD2 for D (5 bases). This CDR3 has 15 residues. V lost 3 bases and J lost 2, with 12 bases in between. Germline V gives CDR1 SGDLS, CDR2 YYNGEE. The CDR3 reads CASSDLEGTYNEQFF. The CDR3 coding sequence is TGTGCCAGCAGCGACCTCGAGGGCACCTACAATGAGCAGTTCTTC.

CDR3 region: CASSSGLAGGSYEQYF. DNA for the CDR3: TGTGCCAGCAGCTCCGGACTAGCGGGAGGATCCTACGAGCAGTACTTC. This sequence joins TRBV7-6 and TRBJ2-7, with 14 bases matching TRBD2. The V segment lost 4 bases and the J segment 1 base; nucleotides outside the gene matches: 3. The CDR3 runs 16 residues. Per germline, CDR1 SGHVS and CDR2 FNYEAQ.

The chain combines TRBV14 with TRBJ1-2; maybe TRBD1 (6 bases). CDR1 and CDR2 (germline): SGHDN, FVKESK. Trimming shortened V by 2 bases and J by 7 bases, and 11 bases separated the two germline ends. The CDR3 runs to 13 residues. In DNA form, the CDR3 reads TGTGCCAGCAGCCAACCAACAGGGTCTGGCTACACCTTC. This codes for CASSQPTGSGYTF. Full variable domain (outside the CDR3, taken from reference TRBV14 and TRBJ1-2): EAGVTQFPSHSVIEKGQTVTLRCDPISGHDNLYWYRRVMGKEIKFLLHFVKESKQDESGMPNNRFLAERTGGTYSTLKVQPAELEDSGVYFCASSQPTGSGYTFGSGTRLTVV.

This clone showed up just once. This chain uses TRBV9 with TRBJ2-5, with D possibly matching TRBD1 (6 bases). The assigned J gene may be wrong: the sequence end matches TRBJ2-7 better. Germline V gene data show CDR1 as SGDLS and CDR2 as YYNGEE. The CDR3 is 14 residues long. This CDR3 reads CASSPQGNAYEQYF. The DNA for the CDR3 is TGTGCCAGCAGCCCACAGGGTAACGCCTACGAGCAGTACTTC.

The chain links TRBV29-1 to TRBJ1-3; D perhaps matches TRBD1 (5 bases). Germline V gives CDR1 SQVTM, CDR2 ANQGSEA. This CDR3 is 17 amino acids long. Between the trimmed V and J ends, which lost 7 bases and 0 bases, there was a span of 22 bases. DNA for the CDR3: TGCAGCGCAGGTGGGCAGGGCGAAAAGAGCTCTGGAAACACCATATATTTT. Amino acid sequence: CSAGGQGEKSSGNTIYF.

As for this clone: This specimen includes other DNA sequences encoding the same CDR3. The gene calls are TRBV29-1 and TRBJ1-2; no clear D gene. Germline V gives CDR1 SQVTM, CDR2 ANQGSEA. This CDR3 is built from 11 residues. V shed 4 bases and J shed 4 bases, with 7 bases lying between them. CDR3 residues: CSVGGSYGYTF. For the CDR3, the DNA is TGCAGCGTTGGCGGCAGCTATGGCTACACCTTC.

Points on this clone: The same CDR3 also results from other DNA sequences found in this sample. The rearrangement uses TRBV6-5 and TRBJ2-1, with D hard to call. From germline, CDR1 is MNHEY and CDR2 SVGAGI. The CDR3 is 13 amino acids. Trimming removed 0 bases at V and 5 bases at J, with 5 bases between. The CDR3 DNA reads TGTGCCAGCAGTTACTCTGGAGACAATGAGCAGTTCTTC. It codes for CASSYSGDNEQFF.

The chain links TRBV2 to TRBJ2-1; 11 bases line up with TRBD1. Germline V gene lookup returns CDR1 SNHLY and CDR2 FYNNEI. J was trimmed by 6 bases and V by 7 bases; bases with no gene match: 5. The CDR3 runs to 14 residues. The CDR3 spells CASTGTGGLNEQFF. CDR3 sequence (DNA): TGTGCCAGCACCGGGACAGGGGGGCTCAATGAGCAGTTCTTC.